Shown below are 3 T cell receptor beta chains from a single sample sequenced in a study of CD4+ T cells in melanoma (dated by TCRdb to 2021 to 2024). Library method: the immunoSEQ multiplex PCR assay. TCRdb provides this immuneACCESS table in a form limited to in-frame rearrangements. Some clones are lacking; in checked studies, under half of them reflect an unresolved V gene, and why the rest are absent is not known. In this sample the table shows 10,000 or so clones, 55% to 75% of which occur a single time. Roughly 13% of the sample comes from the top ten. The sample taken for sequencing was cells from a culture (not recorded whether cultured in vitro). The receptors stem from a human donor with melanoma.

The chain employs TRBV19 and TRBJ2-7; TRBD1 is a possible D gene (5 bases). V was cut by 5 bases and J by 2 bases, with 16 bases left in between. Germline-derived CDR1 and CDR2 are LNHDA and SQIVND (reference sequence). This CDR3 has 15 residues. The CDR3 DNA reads TGTGCCAGTAGTGATGGAACAGGTAATACCTACGAGCAGTACTTC. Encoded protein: CASSDGTGNTYEQYF.

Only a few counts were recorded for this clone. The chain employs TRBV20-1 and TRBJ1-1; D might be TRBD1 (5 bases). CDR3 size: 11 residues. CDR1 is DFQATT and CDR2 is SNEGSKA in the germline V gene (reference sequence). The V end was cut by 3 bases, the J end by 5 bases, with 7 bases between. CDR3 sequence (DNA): TGCAGTGCTAGCAGGGTAACTGAAGCTTTCTTT. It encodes CSASRVTEAFF.

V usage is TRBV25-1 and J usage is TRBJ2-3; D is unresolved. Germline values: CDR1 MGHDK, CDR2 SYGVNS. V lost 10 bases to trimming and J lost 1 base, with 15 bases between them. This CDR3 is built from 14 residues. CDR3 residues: CATSTPLGTDTQYF. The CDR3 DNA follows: TGTGCCACCTCGACTCCGCTAGGCACAGATACGCAGTATTTT.